This T cell receptor beta chain was captured in a study of T cells after yellow fever vaccination. A universal primer site and UMIs were added as TCR cDNA was made by 5'RACE template switching. MiXCR, run by TCRdb on the 5' RACE reads, gives a single entry per CDR3 protein. The table has approximately 93,000 distinct CDR3 sequences, approximately 5.5% seen once. The CDR3 loop spans 14 amino acids. Trimming cost V 4 bases and J 3 bases; bases outside gene matches: 6. The study's findings and limits: Subsequent booster samples again held most clones from primary vaccination (96% CD4, approximately 85% CD8). Only a minor proportion of clonotypes was detected across both CD4 and CD8 compartments.

Turning to this clonotype: The antigen is unknown.

The rearrangement joins TRBV12-3 or TRBV12-4 to TRBJ2-7, with 7 bases fitting TRBD1. This clonotype was obtained from a man younger than 30 who received the YFV17D yellow fever vaccine. Here the sequenced sample was CD8+ T cells sorted from PBMCs, taken 10 days after the yellow fever booster vaccination. The CDR3 region is CASSSRDSHYEQYF. The CDR3 DNA follows: TGTGCCAGCAGTTCCCGGGACAGCCACTACGAGCAGTACTTC.